The clone carrying this T cell receptor beta chain was counted ten times or more. TCRbeta library construction was performed incorporating unique molecular identifiers. Each CDR3 protein gets one entry after TCRdb re-called the PCR reads with MiXCR. The profile covers hundreds of thousands of distinct CDR3 sequences, with roughly 17% appearing a single time and 1.1% taken by the ten largest. The data are from a study of T-cell reconstitution after alpha-beta-depleted transplantation in children. V lost 5 bases, J lost 8 bases, and 4 bases stayed unmatched. CDR3 length: 13 residues. Germline-derived CDR1 and CDR2 are SQVTM and ANQGSEA.

The specimen comprised PBMCs from the stem cell graft donor, sampled from the stem cell graft. V is TRBV29-1 and J is TRBJ1-6, with 9 bases aligning to TRBD1. This TCR was sampled from a human donor who donated a stem cell graft to a child with acute myeloid leukemia. The CDR3 nucleotides are TGCAGCGTTAAACGGGACAGGGATTCACCCCTCCACTTT. It encodes CSVKRDRDSPLHF.